This T cell receptor beta chain was captured in a study of early T cells in non-severe SARS-CoV-2 infection. Study information: Unsorted whole blood bulk RNA was sequenced, with unpaired chains.

In this sample, this clonotype turned up many times. The antigen is unknown. CDR1 and CDR2 (germline): SEHNR, FQNEAQ (reference sequence). This CDR3 region has 15 residues. Trimming left V 4 bases short and J 0 bases short, with 10 bases between. Study-wide results and limits: Reliance on VDJdb matching favored anti-spike CD8 responses; private and CD4 specificities were missed.

Attachment of unique molecular identifiers to individual cDNA molecules was performed. TCRdb re-called the 5' RACE reads with MiXCR, one entry per CDR3 protein. The profile shows 90,000 to 130,000 distinct CDR3 sequences, around 13% of them singletons. Sample: whole blood, taken at baseline. The origin of this receptor is an adult who was a healthcare worker with PCR-confirmed SARS-CoV-2 infection or an uninfected control (not recorded which). The chain uses TRBV7-9 and TRBJ1-5; the D is unclear. In DNA, the CDR3 is TGTGCCAGCAGCTCCGGACTGTATAGCAATCAGCCCCAGCATTTT. As protein: CASSSGLYSNQPQHF. Full variable domain (remainder filled in from reference TRBV7-9 and TRBJ1-5): DTGVSQNPRHKITKRGQNVTFRCDPISEHNRLYWYRQTLGQGPEFLTYFQNEAQLEKSRLLSDRFSAERPKGSFSTLEIQRTEQGDSAMYLCASSSGLYSNQPQHFGDGTRLSIL.